The entry that follows covers one T cell receptor beta chain sequence. The target antigen is unknown. This specimen belongs to a study of CD8 T cell repertoires and HIV-1 epitope variants. The wider study: T cells were stimulated with Twenty-five Gag and Nef peptides separately. Controls included no peptide, Ebola AY9 epitope, and a CMV, EBV, flu pool.

The table came from immunoSEQ multiplex PCR; TCRdb's copy has only in-frame clones and leaves some out. Of 4,000 to 5,000 clones listed, 60% to 70% are singletons. The study, taken as a whole, reports: Of about 10 antigen-specific beta clonotypes, more than five appeared to cross-react with escape variants.

The CDR3 runs to 12 residues. The V and J ends lost 8 bases and 1 base respectively, with 6 bases between them. The germline V gene encodes CDR1 MDHEN and CDR2 SYDVKM. The sample consisted of cultured CD8+ T cells derived from PBMCs. This receptor was taken from a male donor with HIV. The V call is TRBV28, the J call TRBJ1-5; no firm D call. In DNA form, the CDR3 reads TGTGCCAGCGAGATAAGCAATCAGCCCCAGCATTTT. Protein product: CASEISNQPQHF.